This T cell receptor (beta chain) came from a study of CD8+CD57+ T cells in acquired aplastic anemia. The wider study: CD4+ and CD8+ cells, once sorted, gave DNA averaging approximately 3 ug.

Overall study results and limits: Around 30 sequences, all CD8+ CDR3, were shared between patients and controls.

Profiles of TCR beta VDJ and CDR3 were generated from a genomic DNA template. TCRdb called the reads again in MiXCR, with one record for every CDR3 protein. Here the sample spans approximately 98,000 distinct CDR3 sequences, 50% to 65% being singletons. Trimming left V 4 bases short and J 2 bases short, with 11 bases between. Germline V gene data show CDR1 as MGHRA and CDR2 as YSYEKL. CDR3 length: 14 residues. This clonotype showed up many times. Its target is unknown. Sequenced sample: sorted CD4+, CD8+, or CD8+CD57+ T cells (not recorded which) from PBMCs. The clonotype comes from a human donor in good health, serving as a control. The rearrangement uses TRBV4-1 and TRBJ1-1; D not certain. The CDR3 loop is CASSPVAGNTEAFF. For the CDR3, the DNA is TGCGCCAGCAGCCCGGTCGCGGGAAACACTGAAGCTTTCTTT.